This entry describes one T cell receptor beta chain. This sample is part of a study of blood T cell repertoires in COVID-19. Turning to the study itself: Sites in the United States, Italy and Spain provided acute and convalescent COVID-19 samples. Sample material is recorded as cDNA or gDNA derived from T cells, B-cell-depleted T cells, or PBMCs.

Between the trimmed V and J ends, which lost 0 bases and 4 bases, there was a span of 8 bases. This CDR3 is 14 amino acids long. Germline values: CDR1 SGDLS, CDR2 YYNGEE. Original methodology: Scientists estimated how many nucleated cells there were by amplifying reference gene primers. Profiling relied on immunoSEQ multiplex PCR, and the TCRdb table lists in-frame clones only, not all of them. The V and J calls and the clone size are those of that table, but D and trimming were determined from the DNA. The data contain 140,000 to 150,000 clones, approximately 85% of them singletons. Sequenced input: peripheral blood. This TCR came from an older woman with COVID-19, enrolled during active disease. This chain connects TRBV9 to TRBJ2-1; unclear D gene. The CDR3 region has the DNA TGTGCCAGCAGCGTAGGAGGTGCTTACAATGAGCAGTTCTTC. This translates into CASSVGGAYNEQFF.